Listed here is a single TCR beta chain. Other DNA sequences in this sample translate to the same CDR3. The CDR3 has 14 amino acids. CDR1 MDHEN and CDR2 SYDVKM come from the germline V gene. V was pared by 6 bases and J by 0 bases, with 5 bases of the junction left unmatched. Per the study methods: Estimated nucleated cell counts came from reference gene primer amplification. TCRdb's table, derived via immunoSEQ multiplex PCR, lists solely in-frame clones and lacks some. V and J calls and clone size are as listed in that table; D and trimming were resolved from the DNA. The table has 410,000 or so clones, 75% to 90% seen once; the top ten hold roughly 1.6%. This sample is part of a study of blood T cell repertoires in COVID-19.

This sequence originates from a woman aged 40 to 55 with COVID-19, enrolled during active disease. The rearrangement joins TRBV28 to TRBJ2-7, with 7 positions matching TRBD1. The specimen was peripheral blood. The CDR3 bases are TGTGCCAGCAGCGCAGGGGGAAGCTCCTACGAGCAGTACTTC. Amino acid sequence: CASSAGGSSYEQYF.